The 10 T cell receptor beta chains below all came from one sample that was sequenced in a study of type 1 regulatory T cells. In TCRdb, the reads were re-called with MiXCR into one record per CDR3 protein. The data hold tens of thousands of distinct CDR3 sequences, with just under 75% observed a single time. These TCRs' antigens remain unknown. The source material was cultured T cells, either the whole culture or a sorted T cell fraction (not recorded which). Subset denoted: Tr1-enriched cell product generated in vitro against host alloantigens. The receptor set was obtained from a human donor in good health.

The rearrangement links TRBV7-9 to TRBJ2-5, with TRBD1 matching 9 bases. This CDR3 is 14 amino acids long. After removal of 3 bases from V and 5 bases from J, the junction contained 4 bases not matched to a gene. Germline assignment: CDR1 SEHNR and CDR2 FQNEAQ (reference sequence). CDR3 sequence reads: CASSFGQGHETQYF. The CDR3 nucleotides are TGTGCCAGCAGCTTCGGACAGGGGCACGAGACCCAGTACTTC.

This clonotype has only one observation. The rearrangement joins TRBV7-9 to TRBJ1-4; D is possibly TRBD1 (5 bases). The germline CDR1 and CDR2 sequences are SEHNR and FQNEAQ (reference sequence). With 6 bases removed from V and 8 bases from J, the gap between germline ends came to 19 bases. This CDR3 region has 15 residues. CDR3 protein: CASSPQGLMGEKLFF. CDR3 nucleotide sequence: TGTGCCAGCAGTCCGCAGGGACTTATGGGGGAAAAACTGTTTTTT. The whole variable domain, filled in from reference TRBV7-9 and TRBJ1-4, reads DTGVSQNPRHKITKRGQNVTFRCDPISEHNRLYWYRQTLGQGPEFLTYFQNEAQLEKSRLLSDRFSAERPKGSFSTLEIQRTEQGDSAMYLCASSPQGLMGEKLFFGSGTQLSVL.

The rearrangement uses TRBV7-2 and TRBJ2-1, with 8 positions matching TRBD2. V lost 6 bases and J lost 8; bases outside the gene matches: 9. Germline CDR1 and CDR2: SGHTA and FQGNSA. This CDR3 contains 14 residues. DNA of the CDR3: TGTGCCAGCAGTAAGTGGCGGGGGGTTGATGAGCAGTTCTTC. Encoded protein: CASSKWRGVDEQFF.

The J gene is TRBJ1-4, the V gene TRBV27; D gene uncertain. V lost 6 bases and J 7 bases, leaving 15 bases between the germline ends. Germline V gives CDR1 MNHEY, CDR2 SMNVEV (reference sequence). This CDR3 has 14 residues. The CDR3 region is CASSNPGLPEKLFF. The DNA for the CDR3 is TGTGCCAGCAGCAATCCGGGCCTTCCTGAAAAACTGTTTTTT.

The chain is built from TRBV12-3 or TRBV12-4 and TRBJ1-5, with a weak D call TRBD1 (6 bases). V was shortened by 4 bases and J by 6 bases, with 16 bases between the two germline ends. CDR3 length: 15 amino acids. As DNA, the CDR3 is TGTGCCAGCAGTTCCAATACAGGGAGGGCTCAGCCCCAGCATTTT. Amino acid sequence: CASSSNTGRAQPQHF.

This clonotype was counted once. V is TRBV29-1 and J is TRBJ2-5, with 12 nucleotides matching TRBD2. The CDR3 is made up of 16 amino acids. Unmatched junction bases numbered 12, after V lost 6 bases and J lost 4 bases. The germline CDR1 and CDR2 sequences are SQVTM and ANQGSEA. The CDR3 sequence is CSVQGFRLAGAETQYF. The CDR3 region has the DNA TGCAGCGTACAGGGTTTTCGACTAGCGGGAGCAGAGACCCAGTACTTC.

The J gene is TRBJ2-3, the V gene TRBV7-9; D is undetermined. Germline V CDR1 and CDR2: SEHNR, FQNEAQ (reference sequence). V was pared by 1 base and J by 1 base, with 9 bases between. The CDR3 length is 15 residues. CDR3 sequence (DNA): TGTGCCAGCAGCTTAGATGGCGTCGGCACAGATACGCAGTATTTT. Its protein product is CASSLDGVGTDTQYF.

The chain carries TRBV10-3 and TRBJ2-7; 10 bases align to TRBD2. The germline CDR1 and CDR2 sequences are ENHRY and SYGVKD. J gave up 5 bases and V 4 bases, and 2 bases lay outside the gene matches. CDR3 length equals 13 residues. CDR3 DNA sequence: TGTGCCATCAGTGTAGGGACTAGCGACGAGCAGTACTTC. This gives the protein CAISVGTSDEQYF.

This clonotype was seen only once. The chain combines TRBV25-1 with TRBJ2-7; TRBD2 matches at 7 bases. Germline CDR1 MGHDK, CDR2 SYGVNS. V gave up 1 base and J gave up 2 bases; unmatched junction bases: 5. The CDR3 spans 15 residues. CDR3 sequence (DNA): TGTGCCAGCAGTGAATTAGCTAGCGGACCCTACGAGCAGTACTTC. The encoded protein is CASSELASGPYEQYF.

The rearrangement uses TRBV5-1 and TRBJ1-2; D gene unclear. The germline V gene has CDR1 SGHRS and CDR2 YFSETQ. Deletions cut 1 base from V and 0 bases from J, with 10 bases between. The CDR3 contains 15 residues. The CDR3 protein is CASSLFEEANYGYTF. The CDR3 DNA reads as TGCGCCAGCAGCTTGTTCGAGGAAGCTAACTATGGCTACACCTTC.